There are a few counts of the clone carrying this T cell receptor (beta chain). What it binds is not known. This CDR3 is 15 amino acids long. Looked up from germline, CDR1 is DFQATT and CDR2 is SNEGSKA (reference sequence). With 6 bases removed from V and 3 bases from J, the gap between germline ends came to 18 bases. Next came a second PCR, run for roughly 6 to 11 cycles, which used a sample-barcoded 5' primer along with a J-beta primer mix. TCRdb processed the 5' RACE reads anew with MiXCR; each CDR3 protein has one entry. Of almost 550,000 distinct CDR3 sequences in the sample, 24% were seen once. This record belongs to a study of blood T cells in healthy people across ages. Study-level findings and limits: Naive and antigen-experienced cells were not separated, limiting conclusive comparison.

Extractions gave at least 6 micrograms of total RNA per sample. The sample was also reused in another study, on T cells of mothers and their children.

The TCR comes from a boy aged 5-17 years in good health. The sequencing input was blood. The V call is TRBV20-1, the J call TRBJ1-5; D is perhaps TRBD1 (6 bases). This CDR3 reads CSASKAGATNQPQHF. Here the CDR3 DNA reads TGCAGTGCGAGTAAAGCAGGGGCCACCAATCAGCCCCAGCATTTT.